Below, one TCR beta chain is given with its context. The specificity of this receptor is unknown. The record has no base qualities; no much larger clone is one base away. This sample stems from a study of lymphopenia after photon versus proton radiotherapy (dated 2019 in TCRdb). Turning to the overall study: In patients with gastrointestinal tumors who developed high-grade lymphopenia, the study compared the immunological effects of photon radiation therapy with those of proton radiation therapy. A cohort of some 22 patients with gastrointestinal tumors who received either photon or proton therapy and subsequently developed lymphopenia was included. The study aimed to characterize how the two radiation modalities differ in their impact on the immune system.

Broad study findings and their caveats: During treatment, patients who received photon therapy lost naive T cells and TCR diversity and gained effector/memory populations, whereas patients who received proton therapy remained relatively stable. The authors looked at the survival association only in patients who died, and they framed better survival with proton therapy as a possibility rather than a demonstrated result. Among patients across the cohort who died, overall survival time showed an inverse correlation with a larger post-nadir drop in TCR diversity. Once the lymphocyte count had reached its nadir, the repertoires of photon-treated patients showed oligoclonal expansion, particularly of CD8+ Temra cells, and this expansion drove the decline in diversity.

Receptor amplification or capture employed the immunoSEQ multiplex PCR assay. Deep sequencing of rearranged TCR beta loci, alongside multiparametric flow cytometry, was used to profile T cell repertoires. Imported from immuneACCESS, the table was reduced by TCRdb to in-frame sequences with V and J called. These copies leave out some clones; in studies compared against another copy, an unresolved V gene accounts for under half, and the cause of the remainder is not known. The sample yields approximately 150,000 clones; less than 90% were counted once. Around 5% of the sample lies in the top ten. The CDR3 holds 15 amino acids from the cysteine to the phenylalanine. Only the CDR3 region is kept as DNA, spanning 45 bases read in frame from base 1. CDR1 SGHTA and CDR2 FQGTGA were looked up in the germline V gene. V is shortened by 5 bases, J by 3 bases, and the region joining them spans 14 bases.

The chain employs TRBV7-3 and TRBJ2-1; the D region may be TRBD1 or TRBD2, each matching 6 bases equally. The sequences come from peripheral blood, collected from a patient treated with photon-based radiotherapy. The TCR originated in a man in his fifties or sixties with gastric cancer. The sequenced DNA is TGTGCCAGCAGCCTTAGGGGGGCCGACTACAATGAGCAGTTCTTC. The translation is CASSLRGADYNEQFF.